This T cell receptor beta chain appears in the sequencing data of a study of memory B cells and T cells in multiple sclerosis (dated by TCRdb to the late 2010s). Notes on the research overall: TCR beta repertoires of autoproliferating peripheral T cells were compared with the TCR beta repertoires of brain lesion-infiltrating T cells in multiple sclerosis patients. TCR sequencing included a couple of multiple sclerosis patients for whom either brain lesions at autopsy or brain-infiltrating cells from biopsy were available.

The immunoSEQ Platform was used to amplify TCRbeta CDR3 regions from extracted genomic DNA. The immunoSEQ assay combined multiplex PCR with high-throughput sequencing and a vendor bioinformatics pipeline. The published analysis was carried out like this. Non-productive sequences and CDR3s shorter than 4 amino acids were excluded, and clonotype frequencies were recalculated for each sample. In immunoSEQ Analyzer 2.0, shared clonotypes were identified as those with identical CDR3 amino acid, V gene and J gene sequences. Repertoire overlap was normalized by dividing shared clonotype counts by the product of both clone-set sizes, scaled by 1000 into arbitrary units. TCRdb took this table from immuneACCESS and kept in-frame rearrangements with V and J called. Such tables lack part of the clones; where checked against another copy, unresolved V genes explain under half of the gap, and the rest is unexplained. V and J calls and clone size follow that table, whereas D and trimming were derived from the DNA. Here the sample has over 35,000 clones; roughly 82% occur a single time. Together, the top ten hold roughly 1.1% of the sample.

A note on this clone: Its antigen is unknown. The input lacks base qualities; no much larger clone sits a single base away.

Sequences SGHTS (CDR1) and YDEGEE (CDR2) are obtained from the germline V gene. V gives up 5 bases and J gives up 0 bases, and the segment between their germline ends measures 11 bases. The CDR3 contains 14 residues, cysteine and phenylalanine counted. Just the 42-base CDR3 DNA is kept, in frame starting at base 1. Beyond this particular receptor, the publication reports: Clone-set sizes differed between compartments, which influenced counts of shared clonotypes and required normalization.

After CFSE-labeled PBMCs were cultured without any stimulus, the autoproliferating (CFSEdim) and non-proliferating (CFSEhi) T cell fractions were each sequenced on their own. A total of some 50 million CFSE-labeled PBMCs were cultured for less than eight days without stimulus, and replicate wells were then pooled. PBMCs were labeled with approximately 0.5 uM CFSE and cultured without exogenous stimuli in serum-free AIM-V medium. Before use, PBMCs were isolated by Ficoll density gradient centrifugation and cryopreserved. Using a FACSAria III, live 7-AAD-negative cells were sorted, then washed with PBS and stored frozen at -80 degrees C as dry pellets.

The rearrangement joined TRBV5-8 to TRBJ1-1; a tentative D call is TRBD1 (5 bases match). The sequencing input was PBMCs from blood kept in culture. The TCR originated in a human donor with multiple sclerosis. The bases read TGTGCCAGCAGGGAAGGGACCTTGAACACTGAAGCTTTCTTT. It codes for CASREGTLNTEAFF.